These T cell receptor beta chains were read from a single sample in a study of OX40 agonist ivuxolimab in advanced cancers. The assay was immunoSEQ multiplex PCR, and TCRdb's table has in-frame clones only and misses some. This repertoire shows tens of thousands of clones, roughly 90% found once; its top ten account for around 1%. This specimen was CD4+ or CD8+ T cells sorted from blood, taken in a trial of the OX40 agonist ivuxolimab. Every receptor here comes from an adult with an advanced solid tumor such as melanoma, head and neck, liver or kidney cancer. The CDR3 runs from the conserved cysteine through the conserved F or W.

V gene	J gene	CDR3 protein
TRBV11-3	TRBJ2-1	CASNPGSGRANEQFF
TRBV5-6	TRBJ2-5	CASSRQETQYF
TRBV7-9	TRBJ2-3	CASSLGTRPTDTQYF
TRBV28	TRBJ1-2	CAIRDRGSYTF
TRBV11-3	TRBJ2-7	CASSPGQGKNYEQYF
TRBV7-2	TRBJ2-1	CASSSGRGNEQFF
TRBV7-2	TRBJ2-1	CASSLDGNNEQFF
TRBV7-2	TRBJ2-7	CASSLERGGRYEQYF
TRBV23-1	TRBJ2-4	CASSQSDSSSENIQYF
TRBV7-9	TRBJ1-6	CASSASGSQRNSPLHF
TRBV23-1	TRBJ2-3	CASSQSNKREGTDTQYF
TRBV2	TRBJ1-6	CASSERGQNSPLHF
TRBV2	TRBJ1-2	CASGTLQNYGYTF
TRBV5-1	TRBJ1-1	CASSGDRNTEAFF
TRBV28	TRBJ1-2	CASSAGLYGYTF
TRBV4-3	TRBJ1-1	CASSQDPALNTEAFF
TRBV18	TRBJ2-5	CASSIQGEETQYF
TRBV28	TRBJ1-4	CASSLGQPTKKLFF
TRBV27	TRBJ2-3	CASSYGGVTDTQYF
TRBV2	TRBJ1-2	CASSEARGTAAKSYGYTF
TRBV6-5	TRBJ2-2	CASSYARAVTSGELFF
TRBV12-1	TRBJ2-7	CASIIPGQRNPYEQYF
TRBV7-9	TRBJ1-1	CASSFEGDTEAFF
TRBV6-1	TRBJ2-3	CASSIAGGPDTQYF
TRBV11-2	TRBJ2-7	CASSLGSEQYF
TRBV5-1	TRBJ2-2	CASSLAVGLTGELFF
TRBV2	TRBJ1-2	CASSYQTAYGYTF
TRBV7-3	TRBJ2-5	CASRDERGLYF
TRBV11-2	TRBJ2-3	CASSLRGPDTQYF
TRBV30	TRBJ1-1	CAWSAGTVNTEAFF
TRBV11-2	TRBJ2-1	CASSLLPGTGSYNEQFF
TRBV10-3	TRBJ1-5	CAIGTGGTRDGDQPQHF
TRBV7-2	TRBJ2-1	CASSFPLWSSAGGYNEQFF
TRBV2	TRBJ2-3	CASSSSLGSTQYF
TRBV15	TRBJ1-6	CATSRDLTGTGGSPLHF
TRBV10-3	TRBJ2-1	CAISEPASSYNEQFF
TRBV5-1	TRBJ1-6	CASSLLGANNNSPLHF
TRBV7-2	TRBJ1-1	CASSLEAGGTEAFF
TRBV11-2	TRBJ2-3	CASRSLGGGGTDTQYF
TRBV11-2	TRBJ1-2	CASSLTGERGYTF
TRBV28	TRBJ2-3	CASSPGDSTDTQYF
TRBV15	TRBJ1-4	CATSRDLGATNEKLFF
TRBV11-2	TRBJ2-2	CASSLEGAGELFF
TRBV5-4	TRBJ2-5	CASSLGVGVSGEQETQYF
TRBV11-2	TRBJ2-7	CASSLGQGKQYF